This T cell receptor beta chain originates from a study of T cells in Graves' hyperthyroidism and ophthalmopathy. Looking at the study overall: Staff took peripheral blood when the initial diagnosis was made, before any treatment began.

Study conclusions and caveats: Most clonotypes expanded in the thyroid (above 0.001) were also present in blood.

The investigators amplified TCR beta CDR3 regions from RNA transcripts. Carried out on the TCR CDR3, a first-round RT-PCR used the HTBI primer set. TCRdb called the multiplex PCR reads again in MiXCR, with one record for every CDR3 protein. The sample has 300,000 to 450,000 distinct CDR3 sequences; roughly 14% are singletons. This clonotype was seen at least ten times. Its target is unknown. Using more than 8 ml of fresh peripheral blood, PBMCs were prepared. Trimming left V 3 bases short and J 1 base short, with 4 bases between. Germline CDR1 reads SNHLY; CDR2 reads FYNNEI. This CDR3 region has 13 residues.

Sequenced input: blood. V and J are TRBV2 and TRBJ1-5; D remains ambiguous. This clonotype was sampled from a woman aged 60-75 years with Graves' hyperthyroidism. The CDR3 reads CASSDRSNQPQHF. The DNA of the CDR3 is TGTGCCAGCAGTGACAGAAGCAATCAGCCCCAGCATTTT. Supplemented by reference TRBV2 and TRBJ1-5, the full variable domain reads EPEVTQTPSHQVTQMGQEVILRCVPISNHLYFYWYRQILGQKVEFLVSFYNNEISEKSEIFDDQFSVERPDGSNFTLKIRSTKLEDSAMYFCASSDRSNQPQHFGDGTRLSIL.